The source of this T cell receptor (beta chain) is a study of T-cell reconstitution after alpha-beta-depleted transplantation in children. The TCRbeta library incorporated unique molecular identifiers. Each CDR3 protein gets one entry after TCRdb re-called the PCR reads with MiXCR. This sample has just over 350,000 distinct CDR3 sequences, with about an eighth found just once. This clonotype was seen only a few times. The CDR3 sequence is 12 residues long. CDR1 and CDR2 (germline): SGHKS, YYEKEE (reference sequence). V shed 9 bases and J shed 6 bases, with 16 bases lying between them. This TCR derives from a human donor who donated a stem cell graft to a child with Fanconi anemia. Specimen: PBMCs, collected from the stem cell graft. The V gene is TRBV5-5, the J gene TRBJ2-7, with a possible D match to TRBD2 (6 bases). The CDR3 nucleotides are TGTGCCACCAATTCCCGTAGCGGCGAGCAGTACTTC. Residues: CATNSRSGEQYF.